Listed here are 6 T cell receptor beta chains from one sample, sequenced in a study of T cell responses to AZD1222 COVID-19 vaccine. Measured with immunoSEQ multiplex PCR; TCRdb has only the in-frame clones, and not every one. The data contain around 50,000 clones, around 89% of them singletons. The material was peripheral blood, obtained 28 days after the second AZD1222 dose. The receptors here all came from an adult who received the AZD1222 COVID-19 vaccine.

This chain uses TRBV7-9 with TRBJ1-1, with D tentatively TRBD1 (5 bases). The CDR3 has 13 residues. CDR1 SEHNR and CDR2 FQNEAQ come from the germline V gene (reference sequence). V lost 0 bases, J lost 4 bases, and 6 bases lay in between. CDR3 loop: CASSLAGTTEAFF. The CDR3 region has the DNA TGTGCCAGCAGCTTAGCCGGGACCACTGAAGCTTTCTTT.

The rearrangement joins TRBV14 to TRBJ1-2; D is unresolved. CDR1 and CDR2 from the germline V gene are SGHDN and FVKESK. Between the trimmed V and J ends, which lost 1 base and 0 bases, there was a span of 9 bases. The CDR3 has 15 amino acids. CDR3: CASSQVGIPNYGYTF. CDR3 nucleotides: TGTGCCAGCAGCCAAGTGGGGATCCCTAACTATGGCTACACCTTC.

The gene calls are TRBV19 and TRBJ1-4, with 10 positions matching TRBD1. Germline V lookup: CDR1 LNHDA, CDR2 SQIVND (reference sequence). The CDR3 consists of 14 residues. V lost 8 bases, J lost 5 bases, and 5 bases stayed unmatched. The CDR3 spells CASRSGQGNEKLFF. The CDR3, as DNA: TGTGCCAGTCGCTCGGGACAGGGGAATGAAAAACTGTTTTTT.

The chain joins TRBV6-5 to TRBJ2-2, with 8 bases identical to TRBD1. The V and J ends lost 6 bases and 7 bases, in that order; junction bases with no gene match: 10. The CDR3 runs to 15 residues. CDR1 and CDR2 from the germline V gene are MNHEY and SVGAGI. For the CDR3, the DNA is TGTGCCAGCAGCATCGGACAGGGAATGATCGGGGAGCTGTTTTTT. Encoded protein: CASSIGQGMIGELFF.

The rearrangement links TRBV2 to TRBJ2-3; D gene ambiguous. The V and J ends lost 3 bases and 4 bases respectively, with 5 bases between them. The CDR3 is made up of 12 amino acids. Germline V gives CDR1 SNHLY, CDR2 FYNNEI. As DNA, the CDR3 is TGTGCCAGCAGTGAGAATGCAGATACGCAGTATTTT. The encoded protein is CASSENADTQYF.

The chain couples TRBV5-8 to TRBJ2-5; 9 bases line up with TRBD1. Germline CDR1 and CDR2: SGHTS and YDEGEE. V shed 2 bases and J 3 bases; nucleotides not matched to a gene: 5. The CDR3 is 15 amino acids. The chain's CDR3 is CASSFSGTGKETQYF. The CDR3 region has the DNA TGTGCCAGCAGCTTTTCCGGGACAGGGAAAGAGACCCAGTACTTC.